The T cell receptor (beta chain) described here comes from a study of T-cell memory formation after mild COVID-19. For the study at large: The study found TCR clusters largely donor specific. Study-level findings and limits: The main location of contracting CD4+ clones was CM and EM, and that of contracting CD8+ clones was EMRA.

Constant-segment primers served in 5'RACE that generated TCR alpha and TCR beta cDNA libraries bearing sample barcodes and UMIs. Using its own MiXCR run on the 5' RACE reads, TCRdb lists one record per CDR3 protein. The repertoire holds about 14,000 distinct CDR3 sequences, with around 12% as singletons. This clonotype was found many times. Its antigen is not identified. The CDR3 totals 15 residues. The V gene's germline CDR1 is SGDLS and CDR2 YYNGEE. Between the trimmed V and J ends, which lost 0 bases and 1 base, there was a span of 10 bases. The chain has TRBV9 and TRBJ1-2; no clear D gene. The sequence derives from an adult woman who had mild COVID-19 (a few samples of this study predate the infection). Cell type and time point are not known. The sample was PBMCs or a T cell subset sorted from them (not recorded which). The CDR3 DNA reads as TGTGCCAGCAGCGTAGGGGCAGGCGGTAACTATGGCTACACCTTC. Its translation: CASSVGAGGNYGYTF.